This T cell receptor (beta chain) was identified in a study of CD8 T cells in Susac syndrome. An input of roughly 0.5 to 1 ug of RNA was subjected to reverse transcription using random hexamers. By means of immunoSEQ multiplex PCR, TCR beta CDR3 spanning 54 Vbeta and 13 Jbeta underwent amplification. TCRdb reanalysed the immunoSEQ multiplex PCR reads using MiXCR and keeps one entry per CDR3 protein. Of 200,000 or so distinct CDR3 sequences in the sample, about 95% are singletons; the top ten hold roughly 0.088%. The patients who served as multiple sclerosis controls were treatment-naive and had stable or active relapsing-remitting disease that fulfilled the revised McDonald criteria. FACS enriched CD8+ TEMRA cells, while bulk CD8+ and CD4+ were negatively isolated. CDR3 length: 14 residues. V shed 5 bases and J 1 base; nucleotides not matched to a gene: 4.

The sequenced sample consisted of CD4+ T cells from PBMCs. This chain connects TRBV12-3 or TRBV12-4 to TRBJ1-1, with 7 bases lining up with TRBD1. This TCR was sampled from a human donor with multiple sclerosis. The CDR3: CASSPDRRNTEAFF. DNA of the CDR3: TGTGCCAGCAGTCCGGACAGGAGGAACACTGAAGCTTTCTTT.